What follows describes a single T cell receptor beta chain. As originally analysed: Estimates of nucleated cell counts were drawn from the amplification of reference gene primers. The data were produced by immunoSEQ multiplex PCR, yet TCRdb's version contains in-frame clones alone and is incomplete. Clone size and V and J calls were adopted from that table, with D and trimming inferred from the DNA. Of over 350,000 clones in the sample, 80% to 90% are singletons; the top ten hold under 1.5%. These data are taken from a study of blood T cell repertoires in COVID-19. Overall study context: Italy, Spain and the United States were the sources of the convalescent and acute COVID-19 samples. The cDNA or gDNA used as material had been derived from T cells, B-cell-depleted T cells, or PBMCs.

In germline, CDR1 is LNHDA, CDR2 SQIVND (reference sequence). V dropped 11 bases and J dropped 4; count of bases not matched to a gene: 10. CDR3 length: 13 residues. Specimen: peripheral blood. The V call is TRBV19, the J call TRBJ1-2; 7 bases map to TRBD1. This TCR came from a woman between 25 and 40 years old with active or convalescent COVID-19. Here the CDR3 DNA reads TGTGCCTCAACCCGGGGGACAGCCTATGGCTACACCTTC. Encoded protein: CASTRGTAYGYTF.